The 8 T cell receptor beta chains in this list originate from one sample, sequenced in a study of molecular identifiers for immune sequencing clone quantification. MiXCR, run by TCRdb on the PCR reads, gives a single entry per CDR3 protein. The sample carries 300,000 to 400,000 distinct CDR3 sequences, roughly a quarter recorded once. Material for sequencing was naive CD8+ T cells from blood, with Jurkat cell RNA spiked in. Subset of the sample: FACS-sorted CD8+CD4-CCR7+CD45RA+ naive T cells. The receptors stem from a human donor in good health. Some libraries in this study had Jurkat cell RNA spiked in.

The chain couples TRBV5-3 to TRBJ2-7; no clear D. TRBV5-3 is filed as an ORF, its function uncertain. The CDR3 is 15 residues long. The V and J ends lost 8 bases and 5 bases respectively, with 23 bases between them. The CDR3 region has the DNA TGTGCCAGCAGCCCCAGACCCAACGAGGAAAACGAGCAGTACTTC. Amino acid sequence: CASSPRPNEENEQYF.

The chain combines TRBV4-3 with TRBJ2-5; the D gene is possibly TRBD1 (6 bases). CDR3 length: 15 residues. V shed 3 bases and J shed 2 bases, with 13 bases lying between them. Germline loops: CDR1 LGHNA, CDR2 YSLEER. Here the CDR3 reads CASSQEDRTQETQYF. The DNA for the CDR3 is TGCGCCAGCAGCCAGGAGGACAGAACGCAAGAGACCCAGTACTTC.

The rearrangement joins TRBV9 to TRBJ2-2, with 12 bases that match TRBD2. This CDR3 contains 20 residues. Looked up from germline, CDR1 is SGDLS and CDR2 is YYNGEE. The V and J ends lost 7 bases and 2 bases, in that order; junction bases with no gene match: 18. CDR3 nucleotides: TGTGCCAGCGGGACTAGCGGGCACCAATACCCACCCGAAAACACCGGGGAGCTGTTTTTT. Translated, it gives CASGTSGHQYPPENTGELFF.

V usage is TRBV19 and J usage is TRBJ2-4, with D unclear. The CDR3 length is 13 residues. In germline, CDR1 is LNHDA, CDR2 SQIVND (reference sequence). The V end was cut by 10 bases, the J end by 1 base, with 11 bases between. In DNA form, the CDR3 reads TGTGCCACATCGACCCATGCCAAAAACATTCAGTACTTC. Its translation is CATSTHAKNIQYF.

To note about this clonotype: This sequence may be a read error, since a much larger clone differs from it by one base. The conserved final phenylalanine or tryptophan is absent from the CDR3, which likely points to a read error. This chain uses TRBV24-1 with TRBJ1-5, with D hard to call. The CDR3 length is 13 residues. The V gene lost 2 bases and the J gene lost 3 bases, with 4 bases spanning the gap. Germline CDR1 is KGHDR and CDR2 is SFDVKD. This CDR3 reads CATSDWTNQPQHL. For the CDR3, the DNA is TGTGCCACCAGTGATTGGACCAATCAGCCCCAGCATCTT.

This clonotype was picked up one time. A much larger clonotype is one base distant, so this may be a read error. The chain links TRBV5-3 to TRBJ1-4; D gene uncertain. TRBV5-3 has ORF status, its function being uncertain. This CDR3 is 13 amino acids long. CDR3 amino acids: CASSVYGFEKLLF. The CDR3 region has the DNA TGTGCCAGCTCCGTGTACGGTTTTGAAAAACTGCTTTTT.

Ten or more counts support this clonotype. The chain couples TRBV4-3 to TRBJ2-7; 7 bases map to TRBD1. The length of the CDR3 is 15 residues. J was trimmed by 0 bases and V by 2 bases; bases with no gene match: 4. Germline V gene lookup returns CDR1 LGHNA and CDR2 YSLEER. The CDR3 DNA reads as TGCGCCAGCAGCCAACGACAGGGCTACTCCTACGAGCAGTACTTC. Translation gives CASSQRQGYSYEQYF.

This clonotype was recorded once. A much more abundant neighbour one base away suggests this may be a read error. CDR3 coding DNA: TGTGCCAACAGGGGTCTCCAAGAGACCCAGTACTTC. It is translated as CANRGLQETQYF. This rearrangement joins TRBV6-6 to TRBJ2-5; TRBD1 agrees at 7 bases. With 10 bases clipped from V and 1 base from J, the junction kept 3 bases outside the gene matches. The germline gives CDR1 MNHNY, CDR2 SVGAGI (reference sequence). The CDR3 sequence is 12 residues long.